This T cell receptor beta chain is from a study of T cell repertoires in cytomegalovirus infection. Study-level background: From public TCR beta signatures came an indication of both CMV infection and matching HLA type. Findings and limits, study-wide: Summed public TCR beta family frequency identified CMV carriers bearing the relevant HLA. In two of eight donors, the top clonotype was HLA-C-restricted CMV-specific.

MiXCR, applied by TCRdb to the reads, yields one record per CDR3 protein. The sample comprises more than 400,000 distinct CDR3 sequences, more than 25% of which are singletons, and about 12% rests with the top ten. A few counts support this clonotype. No antigen is known for it. This CDR3 comprises 15 residues. Germline V gives CDR1 LNHDA, CDR2 SQIVND (reference sequence). The ends were cut back, 1 base at V and 2 bases at J, with 6 bases in the middle. The clonotype originates from a human donor in good health (CMV status not recorded). Some clones in this sample may be carry-over from other donors' samples. The sample consisted of PBMCs. This rearrangement joins TRBV19 to TRBJ2-6; D gene uncertain. CDR3 residues: CASSIGGAGANVLTF. In DNA form, the CDR3 reads TGTGCCAGTAGTATAGGCGGTGCTGGGGCCAACGTCCTGACTTTC.